Following are 8 T cell receptor beta chains from one sample sequenced in a study of OX40 agonist ivuxolimab in advanced cancers. The protocol was immunoSEQ multiplex PCR, while the TCRdb copy is restricted to in-frame clones and leaves out a portion. The sample records roughly 60,000 clones, approximately 89% being singletons. Sequencing was performed on CD4+ or CD8+ T cells sorted from blood, taken in a trial of the OX40 agonist ivuxolimab. These TCRs come from an adult with an advanced solid tumor such as melanoma, head and neck, liver or kidney cancer.

The chain has TRBV7-2 and TRBJ2-2; D may correspond to TRBD1 or TRBD2 (5 bases each). V was shortened by 4 bases and J by 2 bases, with 17 bases between the two germline ends. Germline lookup yields CDR1 SGHTA and CDR2 FQGNSA. CDR3 length equals 17 residues. CDR3 sequence: CASSSRGRGVNTGELFF. For the CDR3, the DNA is TGTGCCAGCAGCTCCCGGGGAAGGGGCGTTAACACCGGGGAGCTGTTTTTT.

In regard to this clone: Its ends do not fully match the called genes, so a read error is possible. The V gene is TRBV5-1, the J gene TRBJ1-3; D is uncertain. The CDR3 sequence is 14 residues long. Germline assignment: CDR1 SGHRS and CDR2 YFSETQ. The CDR3 is CASSLLEAGNTIYF. CDR3 in DNA: TGTGCCAGCAGCTTGTTGGAGGCTGGAAACACCATATATTTT. Variable domain in full (rest from reference TRBV5-1 and TRBJ1-3): KAGVTQTPRYLIKTRGQQVTLSCSPISGHRSVSWYQQTPGQGLQFLFEYFSETQRNKGNFPGRFSGRQFSNSRSEMNVSTLELGDSALYLCASSLLEAGNTIYFGEGSWLTVV.

The chain carries TRBV7-8 and TRBJ1-1; D is perhaps TRBD1 (5 bases). V was cut by 4 bases and J by 3 bases, with 9 bases left in between. Germline lookup yields CDR1 SGHVS and CDR2 FQNEAQ. CDR3 length: 13 amino acids. The DNA for the CDR3 is TGTGCCAGCAGCTCCCTGGGGGACACTGAAGCTTTCTTT. This encodes CASSSLGDTEAFF.

The rearrangement links TRBV5-8 to TRBJ2-1; the D is unclear. Germline loops: CDR1 SGHTS, CDR2 YDEGEE. V was pared by 1 base and J by 0 bases, with 5 bases between. The CDR3 length is 14 residues. CDR3 nucleotides: TGTGCCAGCAGCTTGACTTACTCCTACAATGAGCAGTTCTTC. Protein: CASSLTYSYNEQFF. The variable domain in full, with the rest retrieved from reference TRBV5-8 and TRBJ2-1, is EAGVTQSPTHLIKTRGQQATLRCSPISGHTSVYWYQQALGLGLQFLLWYDEGEERNRGNFPPRFSGRQFPNYSSELNVNALELEDSALYLCASSLTYSYNEQFFGPGTRLTVL.

CDR3 loop: CASSVSGTLMNTEAFF. The DNA for the CDR3 is TGTGCCAGCAGCGTAAGTGGGACACTTATGAACACTGAAGCTTTCTTT. This sequence joins TRBV9 and TRBJ1-1, with D possibly TRBD1 on 6 matching bases. The CDR3 loop spans 16 amino acids. Germline loops: CDR1 SGDLS, CDR2 YYNGEE. Between the trimmed V and J ends, which lost 1 base and 0 bases, there was a span of 13 bases.

The J gene is TRBJ2-3, the V gene TRBV19, with no clear D. This CDR3 has 13 amino acids. Trimming stripped 4 bases from V and 9 bases from J, with 14 bases between. Looked up from germline, CDR1 is LNHDA and CDR2 is SQIVND (reference sequence). CDR3 residues: CASSTYRELTQYF. CDR3 in DNA: TGTGCCAGTAGTACCTATAGGGAACTCACGCAGTATTTT.

The chain uses TRBV19 and TRBJ1-5; no clear D gene. The ends were cut back, 8 bases at V and 0 bases at J, with 11 bases in the middle. Germline V gene data show CDR1 as LNHDA and CDR2 as SQIVND (reference sequence). The CDR3 contains 14 residues. The CDR3 loop is CASAPGHSNQPQHF. CDR3 coding DNA: TGTGCCAGTGCACCGGGTCATAGCAATCAGCCCCAGCATTTT.

The rearrangement links TRBV6-8 to TRBJ2-1; no definite D call. Trimming took off 6 bases at V and 0 bases at J, with 15 bases between the two ends. Germline values: CDR1 MNHGY, CDR2 SAAAGT. CDR3 length equals 16 residues. The CDR3 sequence is CASSPQLMSSYNEQFF. CDR3 nucleotides: TGTGCCAGCAGCCCTCAACTTATGAGCTCCTACAATGAGCAGTTCTTC.